The rows below give T cell receptor beta chains drawn from one sample of a study of blood T cells in healthy people across ages. TCRdb redid the calling of the 5' RACE reads with MiXCR, one entry per CDR3 protein. The sample lists about 1 million distinct CDR3 sequences; under 55% were seen once. Sequences were obtained from blood. All receptors come from a woman aged 60-70 years in good health. Each CDR3 is given with its conserved first and last residue. A D gene is named only where the DNA matches it firmly. Rows may omit the clone size; those that give it use once, few, many or a size class.

d_call j_call clone_size v_call cdr3_nt cdr3_aa
TRBD2 TRBJ2-7 - TRBV14 TGTGCCAGCAGCCAAGATCGGGCGAGCGGGAGGTCCTCCTACGAGCAGTACTTC CASSQDRASGRSSYEQYF
- TRBJ1-1 few TRBV25-1 TGTGCCAGGCCTAGAGGTGGGCAGGGGAACACTGAAGCTTTCTTT CARPRGGQGNTEAFF
TRBD2 TRBJ2-3 - TRBV5-1 TGCGCCAGCAGTCGTACTAGCGGGAGAGGGAGAATGGGCACAGATACGCAGTATTTT CASSRTSGRGRMGTDTQYF
- TRBJ1-1 - TRBV12-3/TRBV12-4 TGTGCCAGCAGGTTAGGACACGGAGGCACTGAAGCTTTCTTT CASRLGHGGTEAFF
- TRBJ2-4 once TRBV7-9 TGTGCCAGCAGCTTAGGTGACAGAAAGAACATTCAGTACTTC CASSLGDRKNIQYF
TRBD2 TRBJ2-5 few TRBV9 TGTGCCAGCAGCGTTAGCGGGATAAGAGATACCCAGTACTTC CASSVSGIRDTQYF
- TRBJ2-5 many TRBV11-2 TGTGCCAGCAGCACCCGGGACCCTGAAGAGACCCAGTACTTC CASSTRDPEETQYF
TRBD2 TRBJ2-7 - TRBV3-1 TGTGCCAGCAGCCAACTCCCGGGACTAGGGGGGGATGAGCAGTACTTC CASSQLPGLGGDEQYF
TRBD2 TRBJ2-1 - TRBV18 TGTGCCAGCTCACCGTCAGCGGGGGAATACAATGAGCAGTTCTTC CASSPSAGEYNEQFF
- TRBJ2-7 few TRBV28 TGTGCCAGCAGTTTAATAGAGGGAAATACCTACGAGCAGTACTTC CASSLIEGNTYEQYF
- TRBJ2-7 few TRBV20-1 TGCAGTGCGGACGACAGCAATGAGCAGTACTTC CSADDSNEQYF
TRBD2 TRBJ2-7 - TRBV6-6 TGTGCCAGCAGCCGAAGACTAGCGCACTCCTACGAGCAGTACTTC CASSRRLAHSYEQYF
- TRBJ2-7 - TRBV6-5 TGTGCCAGCCGACGGGGGCCAGGGTGGTACGAGCAGTACTTC CASRRGPGWYEQYF
TRBD1 TRBJ1-5 - TRBV27 TGTGCCAGCAGTCCAGGGGGGTTCTATCAGCCCCAGCATTTT CASSPGGFYQPQHF
- TRBJ1-5 - TRBV12-3/TRBV12-4 TGTGCCAGCAGTATAGACAGACAGCCCCAGCATTTT CASSIDRQPQHF
- TRBJ1-3 once TRBV4-1 TGCGCCAGCAGCCAAGAATGGGCCACCCCCGGGTCTGGAAACACCATATATTTT CASSQEWATPGSGNTIYF
TRBD2 TRBJ2-5 few TRBV20-1 TGCAGTGCTAGACAACCCGGGACTATACAAGAGACCCAGTACTTC CSARQPGTIQETQYF
TRBD2 TRBJ2-3 - TRBV6-4 TGTGCCAGCAGTGACGGGACTAGCGGCACAGATACGCAGTATTTT CASSDGTSGTDTQYF
- TRBJ2-1 - TRBV5-1 TGCGCCAGCAGCTTGGAGCGTTTCCTCCATGAGCAGTTCTTC CASSLERFLHEQFF
TRBD2 TRBJ2-7 - TRBV20-1 TGCAGTGCGAGAGGTCCCTCCAGCGGGAGGGCCTCCACCTACGAGCAGTACTTC CSARGPSSGRASTYEQYF
- TRBJ2-7 - TRBV12-3/TRBV12-4 TGTGCCAGCAGTTTAAGGAGGGACGGATCCTACGAGCAGTACTTC CASSLRRDGSYEQYF
TRBD1 TRBJ2-5 - TRBV29-1 TGCAGCGCCGACGGGCAGGGGCAGGGGGCCCAGTACTTC CSADGQGQGAQYF
- TRBJ2-1 - TRBV20-1 TGCAGTGCTCCGACCGCTGGTTTGACCAGGGGGGTGCAGACCCAGTTCTTC CSAPTAGLTRGVQTQFF
TRBD2 TRBJ2-5 few TRBV9 TGTGCCAGCAGCGCAAGGGACTATACGAAGACCCAGTACTTC CASSARDYTKTQYF
- TRBJ2-1 - TRBV20-1 TGCAGTGCTAGAGATGGCATTGAGCAGTTCTTC CSARDGIEQFF
- TRBJ2-6 - TRBV20-1 TGCAGTGCTGGTATGGGGGGGGCCAACGTCCTGACTTTC CSAGMGGANVLTF
TRBD2 TRBJ2-1 few TRBV5-1 TGCGCCAGCAGCTTAATAGCGGGAGGGGACAATGAGCAGTTCTTC CASSLIAGGDNEQFF
TRBD1 TRBJ2-2 - TRBV27 TGTGCCAGCATGAAGGTGGACAGGAGGACCGGGGAGCTGTTTTTT CASMKVDRRTGELFF
- TRBJ2-7 few TRBV4-1 TGCGCCAGCAGCCCGAAGACAGTTTCCTACGAGCAGTACTTC CASSPKTVSYEQYF
TRBD2 TRBJ2-1 - TRBV6-2/TRBV6-3 TGTGCCAGCAGCGGGGGGGCCCGGAAAGGACTAGCGTCTAATGAGCAGTTCTTC CASSGGARKGLASNEQFF
- TRBJ2-1 - TRBV12-3/TRBV12-4 TGTGCCAGCAGCCGTACGACCATCCGGACGGTCTACAATGAGCAGTTCTTC CASSRTTIRTVYNEQFF
- TRBJ1-2 few TRBV3-1 TGTGCCAGCAGCCCCAATCCGAACGGACTCTATGGCTACACCTTC CASSPNPNGLYGYTF